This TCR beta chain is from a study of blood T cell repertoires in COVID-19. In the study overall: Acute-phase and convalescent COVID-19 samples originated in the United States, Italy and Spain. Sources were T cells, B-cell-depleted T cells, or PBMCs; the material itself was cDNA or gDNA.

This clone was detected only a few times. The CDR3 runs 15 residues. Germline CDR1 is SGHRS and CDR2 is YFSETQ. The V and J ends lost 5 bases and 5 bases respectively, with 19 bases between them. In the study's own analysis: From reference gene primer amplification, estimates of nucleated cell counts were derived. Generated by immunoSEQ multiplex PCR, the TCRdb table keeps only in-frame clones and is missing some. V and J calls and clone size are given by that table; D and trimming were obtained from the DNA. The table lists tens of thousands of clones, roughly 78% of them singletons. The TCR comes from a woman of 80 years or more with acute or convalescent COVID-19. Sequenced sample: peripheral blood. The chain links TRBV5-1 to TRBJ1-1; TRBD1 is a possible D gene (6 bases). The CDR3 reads CASSPSTGLQTEAFF. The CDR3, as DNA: TGCGCCAGCAGTCCCTCGACAGGATTACAAACTGAAGCTTTCTTT.